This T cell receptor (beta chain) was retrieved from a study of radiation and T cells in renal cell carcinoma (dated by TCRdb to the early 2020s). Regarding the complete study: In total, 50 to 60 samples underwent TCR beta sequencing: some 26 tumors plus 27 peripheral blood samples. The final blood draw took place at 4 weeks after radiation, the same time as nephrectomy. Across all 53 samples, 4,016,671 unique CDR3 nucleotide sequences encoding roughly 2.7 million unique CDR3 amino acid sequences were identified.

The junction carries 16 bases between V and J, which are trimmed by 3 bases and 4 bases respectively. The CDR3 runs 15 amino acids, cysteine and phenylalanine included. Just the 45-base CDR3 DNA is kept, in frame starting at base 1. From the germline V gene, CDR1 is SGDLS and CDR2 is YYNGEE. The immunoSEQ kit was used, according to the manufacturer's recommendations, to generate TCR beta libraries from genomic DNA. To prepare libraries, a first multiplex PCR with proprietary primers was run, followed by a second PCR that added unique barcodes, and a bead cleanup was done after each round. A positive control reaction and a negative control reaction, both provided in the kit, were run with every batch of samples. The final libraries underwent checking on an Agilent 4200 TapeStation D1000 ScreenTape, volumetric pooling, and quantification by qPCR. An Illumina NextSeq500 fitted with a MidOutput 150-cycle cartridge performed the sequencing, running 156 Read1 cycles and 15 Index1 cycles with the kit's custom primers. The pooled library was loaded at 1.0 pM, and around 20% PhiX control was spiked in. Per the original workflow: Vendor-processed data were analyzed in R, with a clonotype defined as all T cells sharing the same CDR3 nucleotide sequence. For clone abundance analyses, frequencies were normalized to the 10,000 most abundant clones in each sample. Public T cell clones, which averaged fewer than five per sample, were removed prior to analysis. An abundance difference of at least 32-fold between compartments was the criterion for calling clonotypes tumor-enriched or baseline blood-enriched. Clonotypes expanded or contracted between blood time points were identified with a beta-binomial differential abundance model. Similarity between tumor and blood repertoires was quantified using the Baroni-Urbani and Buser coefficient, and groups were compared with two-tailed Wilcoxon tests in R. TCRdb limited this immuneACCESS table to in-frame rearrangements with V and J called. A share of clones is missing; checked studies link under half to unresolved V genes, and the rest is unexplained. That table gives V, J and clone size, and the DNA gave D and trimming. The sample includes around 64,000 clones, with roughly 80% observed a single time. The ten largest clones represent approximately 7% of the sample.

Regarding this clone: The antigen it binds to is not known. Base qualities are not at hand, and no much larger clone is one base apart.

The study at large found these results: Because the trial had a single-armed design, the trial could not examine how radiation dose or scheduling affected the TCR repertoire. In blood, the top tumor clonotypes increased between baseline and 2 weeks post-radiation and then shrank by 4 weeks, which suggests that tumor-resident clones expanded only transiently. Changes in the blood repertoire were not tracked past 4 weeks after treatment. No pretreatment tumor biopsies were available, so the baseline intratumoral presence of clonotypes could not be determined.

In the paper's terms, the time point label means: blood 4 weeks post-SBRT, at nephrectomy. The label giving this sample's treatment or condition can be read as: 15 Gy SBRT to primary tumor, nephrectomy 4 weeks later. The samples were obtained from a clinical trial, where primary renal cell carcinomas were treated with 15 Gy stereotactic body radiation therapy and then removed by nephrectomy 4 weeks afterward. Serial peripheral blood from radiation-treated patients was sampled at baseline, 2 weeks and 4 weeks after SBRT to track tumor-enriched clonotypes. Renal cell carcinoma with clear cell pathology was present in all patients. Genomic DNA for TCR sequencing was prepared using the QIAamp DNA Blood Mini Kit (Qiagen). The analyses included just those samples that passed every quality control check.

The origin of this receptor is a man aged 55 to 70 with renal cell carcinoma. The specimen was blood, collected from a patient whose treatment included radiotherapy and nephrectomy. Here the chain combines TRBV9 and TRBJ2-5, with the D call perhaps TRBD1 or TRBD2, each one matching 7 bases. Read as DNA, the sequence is TGTGCCAGCAGCGAGGGGAGGGGGCCAGGAGAGACCCAGTACTTC. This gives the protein CASSEGRGPGETQYF.